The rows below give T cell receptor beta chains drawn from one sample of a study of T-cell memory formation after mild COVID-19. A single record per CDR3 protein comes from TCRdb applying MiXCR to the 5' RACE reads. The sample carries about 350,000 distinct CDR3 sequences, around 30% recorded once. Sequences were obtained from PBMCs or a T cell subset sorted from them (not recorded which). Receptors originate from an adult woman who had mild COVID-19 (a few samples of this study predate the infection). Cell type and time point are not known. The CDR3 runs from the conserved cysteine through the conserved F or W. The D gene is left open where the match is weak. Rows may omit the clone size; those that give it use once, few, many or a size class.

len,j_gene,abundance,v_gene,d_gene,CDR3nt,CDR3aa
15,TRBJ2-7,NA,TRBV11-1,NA,TGTGCCAGCAGCTTAGCAAGTGCGGCCTCCTACGAGCAGTACTTC,CASSLASAASYEQYF
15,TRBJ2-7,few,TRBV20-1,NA,TGCAGTGCTAGTCTGCCCGGGCCCTGGGGATGGGAGCAGTACTTC,CSASLPGPWGWEQYF
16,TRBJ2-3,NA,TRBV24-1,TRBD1,TGTGCCACCAGTGATGACCGGGACAGGGGCCGAGATACGCAGTATTTT,CATSDDRDRGRDTQYF
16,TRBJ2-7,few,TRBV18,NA,TGTGCCAGCTCACCATCCTTCCGTGGAGCCTCCTACGAGCAGTACTTC,CASSPSFRGASYEQYF
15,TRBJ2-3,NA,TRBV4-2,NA,TGTGCCAGCAGCTCGGGCCGGGTTAACACAGATACGCAGTATTTT,CASSSGRVNTDTQYF
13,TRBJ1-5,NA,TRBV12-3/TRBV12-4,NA,TGTGCCAGCAGTTTGGAACTATATCAGCCCCAGCATTTT,CASSLELYQPQHF
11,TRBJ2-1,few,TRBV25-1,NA,TGTGCCAGCAGTGAATTGAATGAGCAGTTCTTC,CASSELNEQFF
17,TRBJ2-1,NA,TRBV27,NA,TGTGCCAGCAGTCCACCAGGTGGTGGTCGGGGTGGCAATGAGCAGTTCTTC,CASSPPGGGRGGNEQFF
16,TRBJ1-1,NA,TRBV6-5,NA,TGTGCCAGCAGGGACCGGGCTCACCTGGGGAACACTGAAGCTTTCTTT,CASRDRAHLGNTEAFF
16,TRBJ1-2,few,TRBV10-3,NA,TGTGCCATCAGTGAGTCCCGGGGTGCTTTGGCCTATGGCTACACCTTC,CAISESRGALAYGYTF
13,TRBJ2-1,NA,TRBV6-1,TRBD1,TGTGCCAGCATGGGACAGCACTACAATGAGCAGTTCTTC,CASMGQHYNEQFF
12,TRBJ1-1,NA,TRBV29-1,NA,TGCAGCGTAGAGCCGGGGTTCACTGAAGCTTTCTTT,CSVEPGFTEAFF
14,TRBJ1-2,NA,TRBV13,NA,TGTGCCAGCACCAGAAAGGGCAGCCTCTATGGCTACACCTTC,CASTRKGSLYGYTF
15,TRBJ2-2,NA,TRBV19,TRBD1,TGTGCCAGTAGTTCGAACAGGGGTAGTGACGGGGAGCTGTTTTTT,CASSSNRGSDGELFF
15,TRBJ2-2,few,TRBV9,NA,TGTGCCAGCAGCGGAGTTACAGGGACCACCGGGGAGCTGTTTTTT,CASSGVTGTTGELFF
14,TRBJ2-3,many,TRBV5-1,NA,TGCGCCAGCAGACCCTGGGGGAATACAGATACGCAGTATTTT,CASRPWGNTDTQYF
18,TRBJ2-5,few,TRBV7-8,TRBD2,TGTGCCAGCAGCTTTGGTCTCAGCGGGGGTCTGTACCAAGAGACCCAGTACTTC,CASSFGLSGGLYQETQYF
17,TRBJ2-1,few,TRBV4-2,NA,TGTGCCAGCAGCCAAGCCGGGGCCTATAGCTCCTACAATGAGCAGTTCTTC,CASSQAGAYSSYNEQFF
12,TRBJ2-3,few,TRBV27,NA,TGTGCCAGCACATCCAGCACAGATACGCAGTATTTT,CASTSSTDTQYF
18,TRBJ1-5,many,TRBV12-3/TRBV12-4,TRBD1,TGTGCCAGCAGAGCACCACCCGGGACAGGGATTAGCAATCAGCCCCAGCATTTT,CASRAPPGTGISNQPQHF
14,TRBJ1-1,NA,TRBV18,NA,TGTGCCAGCTCACCTGACAGCCGGAACACTGAAGCTTTCTTT,CASSPDSRNTEAFF
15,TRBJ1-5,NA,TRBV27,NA,TGTGCCAGCAGTTTAGGAGGGGCTAAGAATCAGCCCCAGCATTTT,CASSLGGAKNQPQHF
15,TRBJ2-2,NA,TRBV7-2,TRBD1,TGTGCCAGCAGCGCCAGACAGGGGGGCACCGGGGAGCTGTTTTTT,CASSARQGGTGELFF
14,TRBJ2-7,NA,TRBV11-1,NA,TGTGCCAGCAGCTTTGGCGGCTTTAACTACGAGCAGTACTTC,CASSFGGFNYEQYF
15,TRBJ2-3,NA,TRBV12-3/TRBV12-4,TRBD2,TGTGCCAGCAGGGCTAGCGGGGGGCGGGCAGATACGCAGTATTTT,CASRASGGRADTQYF
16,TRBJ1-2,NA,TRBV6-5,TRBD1,TGTGCCAGCAGTTCGCGTGGACAGGAGACTAACTATGGCTACACCTTC,CASSSRGQETNYGYTF
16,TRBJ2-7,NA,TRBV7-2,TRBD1,TGTGCCAGCAGCTTCTCCCGGGACAGGGGGCTCTACGAGCAGTACTTC,CASSFSRDRGLYEQYF
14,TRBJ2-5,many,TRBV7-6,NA,TGTGCCAGCAGCTTCGGGGAAGGGGTAGAGACCCAGTACTTC,CASSFGEGVETQYF
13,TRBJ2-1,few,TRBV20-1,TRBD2,TGCAGTGCTCCGACTAGCGGGAACAATGAGCAGTTCTTC,CSAPTSGNNEQFF
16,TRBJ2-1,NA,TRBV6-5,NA,TGTGCCAGCAGTTTCGCTCTAGCGCTACACAACAATGAGCAGTTCTTC,CASSFALALHNNEQFF
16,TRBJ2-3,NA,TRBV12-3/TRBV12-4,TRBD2,TGTGCCAGCAGTTTCCTCCCGGGGGGTAAGACAGATACGCAGTATTTT,CASSFLPGGKTDTQYF
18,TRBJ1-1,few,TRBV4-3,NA,TGCGCCAGCAGCCCCGGGGTGGGGGTCTTGACAGTTAACACTGAAGCTTTCTTT,CASSPGVGVLTVNTEAFF
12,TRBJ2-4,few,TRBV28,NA,TGTGCCAGCAGTTCCCAGACCCTTAGGGGGTACTTC,CASSSQTLRGYF
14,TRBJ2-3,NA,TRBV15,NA,TGTGCCACCAGCAAATACAAAGATAGAGATACGCAGTATTTT,CATSKYKDRDTQYF
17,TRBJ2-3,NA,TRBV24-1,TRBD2,TGTGCCACCAGTGTTGGACCTAGCGGGGGTCACACAGATACGCAGTATTTT,CATSVGPSGGHTDTQYF
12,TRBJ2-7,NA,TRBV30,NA,TGTGCCTGGAGTGCCATCATAAACGAGCAGTACTTC,CAWSAIINEQYF
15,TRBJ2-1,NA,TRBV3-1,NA,TGTGCCAGCACCGCGGACCCCGCGGGCTACAATGAGCAGTTCTTC,CASTADPAGYNEQFF
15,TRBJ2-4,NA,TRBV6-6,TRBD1,TGTGCCAGCAATTTACAGGGGGCGCCGGCGGACATTCAGTACTTC,CASNLQGAPADIQYF
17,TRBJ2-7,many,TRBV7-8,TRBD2,TGTGCCAGCAGCCCTGGGACTAGCGGGGGGGCTTCCTACGAGCAGTACTTC,CASSPGTSGGASYEQYF
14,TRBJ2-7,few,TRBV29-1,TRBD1,TGCAGCGTTGAAGATAGGGCAGGGGGCTACGAGCAGTACTTC,CSVEDRAGGYEQYF
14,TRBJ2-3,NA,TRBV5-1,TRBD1,TGCGCCAGCAGCCCGGGACAGATAATGGATACGCAGTATTTT,CASSPGQIMDTQYF